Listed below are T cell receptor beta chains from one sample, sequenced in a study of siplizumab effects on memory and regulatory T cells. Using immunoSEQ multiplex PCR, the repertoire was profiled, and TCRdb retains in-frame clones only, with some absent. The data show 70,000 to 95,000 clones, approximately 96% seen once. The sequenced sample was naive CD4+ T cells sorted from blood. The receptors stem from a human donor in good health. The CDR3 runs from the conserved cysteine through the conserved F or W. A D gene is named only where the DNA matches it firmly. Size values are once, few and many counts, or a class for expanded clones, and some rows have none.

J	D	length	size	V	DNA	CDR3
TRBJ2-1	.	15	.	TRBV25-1	TGTGCCAGCGTCTCCCCCTCCGACAGCCACAATGAGCAGTTCTTC	CASVSPSDSHNEQFF
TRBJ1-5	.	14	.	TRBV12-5	TGTGCTAGTGATCTGACAGGCGCCAATCAGCCCCAGCATTTT	CASDLTGANQPQHF
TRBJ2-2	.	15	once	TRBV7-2	TGTGCCAGCAGCTCTAAGGGGCTAGCCACCGGGGAGCTGTTTTTT	CASSSKGLATGELFF
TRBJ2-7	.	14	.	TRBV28	TGTGCCAGCAGACGAAGTGCACCTTCCGGAGAGCAGTACTTC	CASRRSAPSGEQYF
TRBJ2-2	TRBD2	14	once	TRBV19	TGTGCCAGTAGTCGCGGCGCGGGAGCCGGGGAGCTGTTTTTT	CASSRGAGAGELFF
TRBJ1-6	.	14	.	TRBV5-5	TGTGCCAGCAGCTTGCGGTTAGCAGATTCACCCCTCCACTTT	CASSLRLADSPLHF
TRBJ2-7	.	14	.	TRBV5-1	TGCGCCAGCCCGGGACACCTTTTCTCCTACGAGCAGTACTTC	CASPGHLFSYEQYF
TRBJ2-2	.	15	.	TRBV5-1	TGCGCCAGCAGCATACAGGGTGGAGGGGCCGGGGAGCTGTTTTTT	CASSIQGGGAGELFF
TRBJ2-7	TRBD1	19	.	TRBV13	TGTGCCAGCAGCTTCTTCCGAACAGGGGGCAATCGGAGTTCCTACGAGCAGTACTTC	CASSFFRTGGNRSSYEQYF
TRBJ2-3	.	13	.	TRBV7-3	TGTGCCAGCAGCTCATCAAGCACAGATACGCAGTATTTT	CASSSSSTDTQYF
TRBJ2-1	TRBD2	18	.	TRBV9	TGTGCCAGCAGCGTAGCTAGCGGGGGTGGGGGACCCTACAATGAGCAGTTCTTC	CASSVASGGGGPYNEQFF
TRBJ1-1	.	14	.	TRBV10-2	TGCGCCAGCAGTGATCAGGGTAGGGTAACTGAAGCTTTCTTT	CASSDQGRVTEAFF
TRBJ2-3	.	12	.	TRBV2	TGTGCCAGCAAGGGGGGGGTAGAGGCGCAGTATTTT	CASKGGVEAQYF
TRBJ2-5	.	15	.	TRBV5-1	TGCGCCAGCAGCTTGGTTATAGCGAGCCCAGAGACCCAGTACTTC	CASSLVIASPETQYF
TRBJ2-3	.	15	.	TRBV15	TGTGCCACCACTCCGGGCTCGCAAGGCACAGATACGCAGTATTTT	CATTPGSQGTDTQYF
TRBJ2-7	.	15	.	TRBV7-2	TGTGCCAGCAGCTTACAACCTTCGGGGAAGTACGAGCAGTACTTC	CASSLQPSGKYEQYF
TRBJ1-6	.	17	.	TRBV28	TGTGCCAGCAGTTTAAACCGAACCCCTCTTCGGGATTCACCCCTCCACTTT	CASSLNRTPLRDSPLHF
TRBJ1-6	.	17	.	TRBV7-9	TGTGCCAGCAGCTTAATTTCTTTGGTGGTGGGGAATTCACCCCTCCACTTT	CASSLISLVVGNSPLHF
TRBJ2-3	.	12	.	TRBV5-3	TGTGCCAGAAGGTCCGGTCCGACTACGCAGTATTTT	CARRSGPTTQYF
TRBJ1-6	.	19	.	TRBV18	TGTGCCAGCTCACCAACATACGGGATCCAAGGCTCTACAAATTCACCCCTCCACTTT	CASSPTYGIQGSTNSPLHF
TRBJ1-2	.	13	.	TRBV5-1	TGCGCCAGCAGCTTGAGAGAACCGTATGGCTACACCTTC	CASSLREPYGYTF
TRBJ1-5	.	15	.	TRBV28	TGTGCCAGCGGTACCCTGGGGAAGATATCACTCCCCCAGCATTTT	CASGTLGKISLPQHF
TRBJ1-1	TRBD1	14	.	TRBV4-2	TGTGCCAGCAGCCAAGACCCCGACAGGGAAGAAGCTTTCTTT	CASSQDPDREEAFF
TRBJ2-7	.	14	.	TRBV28	TGTGCCAGCAGGCATGGGACAATCTCCTACGAGCAGTACTTC	CASRHGTISYEQYF
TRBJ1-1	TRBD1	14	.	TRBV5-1	TGCGCCAGCACCGTCGACAGGGGTTACACTGAAGCTTTCTTT	CASTVDRGYTEAFF
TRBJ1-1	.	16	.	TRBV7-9	TGTGCCAGCAGCTTAGCGCCCGGGACACTGAACACTGAAGCTTTCTTT	CASSLAPGTLNTEAFF
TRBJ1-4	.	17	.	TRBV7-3	TGTGCCAGCAGCTTAAAGGGCAGGGGATCAACTAATGAAAAACTGTTTTTT	CASSLKGRGSTNEKLFF
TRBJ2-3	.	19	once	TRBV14	TGTGCCAGCAGCCAGAGTGAGTACGGACGACTTGGGGACACAGATACGCAGTATTTT	CASSQSEYGRLGDTDTQYF
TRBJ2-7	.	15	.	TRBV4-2	TGTGCCAGCAGCCAAGCGGTTCAGGGCTCCTACGAGCAGTACTTC	CASSQAVQGSYEQYF
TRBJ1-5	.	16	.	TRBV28	TGTGCCAGCAGTCCCCGACAGGTTTATAGCAATCAGCCCCAGCATTTT	CASSPRQVYSNQPQHF
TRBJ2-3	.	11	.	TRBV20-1	TGCAGTGCGCGACTCCCGGATACGCAGTATTTT	CSARLPDTQYF
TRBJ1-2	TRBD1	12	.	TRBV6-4	TGTGCCAGACCGGACAGGGTTAGTGGCTACACCTTC	CARPDRVSGYTF
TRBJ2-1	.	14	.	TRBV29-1	TGCAGCGTGCTCCGGGGCTCAGGCCCCAATGAGCAGTTCTTC	CSVLRGSGPNEQFF
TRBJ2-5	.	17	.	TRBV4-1	TGCGCCAGCAGCCAAGATAAGGTGGCAGGGGCACAAGAGACCCAGTACTTC	CASSQDKVAGAQETQYF
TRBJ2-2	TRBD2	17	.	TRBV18	TGTGCCAGCTCTGCGGGACTAGCGGGGGGGCGGAGCGGGGAGCTGTTTTTT	CASSAGLAGGRSGELFF
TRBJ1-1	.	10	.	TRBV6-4	TGTGCCAGCAGTGACGACGAGGCTTTCTTT	CASSDDEAFF
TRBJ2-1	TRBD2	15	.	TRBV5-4	TGTGCCAGCAGCTTGACTAGCGGGACTTACAATGAGCAGTTCTTC	CASSLTSGTYNEQFF
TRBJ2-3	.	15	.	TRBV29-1	TGCAGCGTTGGGGTGAGGGGGTCGGGCACAGATACGCAGTATTTT	CSVGVRGSGTDTQYF
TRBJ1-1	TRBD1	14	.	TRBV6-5	TGTGCCAGCACCATGGACAGGGCCGACACTGAAGCTTTCTTT	CASTMDRADTEAFF
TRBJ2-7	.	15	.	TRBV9	TGTGCCAGCAGCCCCCGCGGGGACACACCCTACGAGCAGTACTTC	CASSPRGDTPYEQYF
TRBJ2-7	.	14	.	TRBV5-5	TGTGCCAGCAGCTTGGAGGGAGACTACTACGAGCAGTACTTC	CASSLEGDYYEQYF
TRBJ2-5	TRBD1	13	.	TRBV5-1	TGCGCCAGCAGCCAGGACAGGGGAGAGACCCAGTACTTC	CASSQDRGETQYF
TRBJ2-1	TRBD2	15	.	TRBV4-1	TGCGCCAGCAGCCAACCTAGCGGGGGGACCAATGAGCAGTTCTTC	CASSQPSGGTNEQFF
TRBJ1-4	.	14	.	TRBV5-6	TGTGCCAGCAGCTTGGTGGGGATTGGGGAAAAACTGTTTTTT	CASSLVGIGEKLFF
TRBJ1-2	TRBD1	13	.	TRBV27	TGTGCCAGCAGCCCTCGACAGGGACGCGGCTACACCTTC	CASSPRQGRGYTF
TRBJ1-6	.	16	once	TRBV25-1	TGTGCCAGCAGTACGCTCGGGCAGGGCGATTTTTCACCCCTCCACTTT	CASSTLGQGDFSPLHF
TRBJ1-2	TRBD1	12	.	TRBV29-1	TGCAGCGCCCGACAGGGGGCGTTAGGCTACACCTTC	CSARQGALGYTF
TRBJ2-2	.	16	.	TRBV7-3	TGTGCCAGCAGCTTATTTAGAGCAGGGGTCACCGGGGAGCTGTTTTTT	CASSLFRAGVTGELFF
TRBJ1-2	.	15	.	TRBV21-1	TGTGCCTCCAGACGCGGGAAGGGGCGGGTTTATGGCTACACCTTC	CASRRGKGRVYGYTF
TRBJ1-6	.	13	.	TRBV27	TGTGCCACTAAAGGACGGACAAATTCACCCCTCCACTTT	CATKGRTNSPLHF
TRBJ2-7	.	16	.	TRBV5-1	TGCGCCAGCAGAGAGGGGGGCAGGCAGACCCGTAACGAGCAGTACTTC	CASREGGRQTRNEQYF
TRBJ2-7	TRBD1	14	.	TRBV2	TGTGCCAGCACCACCGGGACAGGGGCCCACGAGCAGTACTTC	CASTTGTGAHEQYF
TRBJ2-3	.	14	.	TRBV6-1	TGTGCCAGCAGTAAAAGGGTTACCACAGATACGCAGTATTTT	CASSKRVTTDTQYF
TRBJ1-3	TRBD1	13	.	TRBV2	TGTGCCAGCTCCCGGGACAGTGGAAACACCATATATTTT	CASSRDSGNTIYF
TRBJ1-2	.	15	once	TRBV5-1	TGCGCCAGCAGCTTGGTGGGGGGAGTTAACTATGGCTACACCTTC	CASSLVGGVNYGYTF
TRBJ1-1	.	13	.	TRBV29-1	TGCAGCGTTGAAGGGCGCATGAACACTGAAGCTTTCTTT	CSVEGRMNTEAFF
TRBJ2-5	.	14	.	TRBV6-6	TGTGCCAGCAGTTACTCATGGGGTCAAGAGACCCAGTACTTC	CASSYSWGQETQYF